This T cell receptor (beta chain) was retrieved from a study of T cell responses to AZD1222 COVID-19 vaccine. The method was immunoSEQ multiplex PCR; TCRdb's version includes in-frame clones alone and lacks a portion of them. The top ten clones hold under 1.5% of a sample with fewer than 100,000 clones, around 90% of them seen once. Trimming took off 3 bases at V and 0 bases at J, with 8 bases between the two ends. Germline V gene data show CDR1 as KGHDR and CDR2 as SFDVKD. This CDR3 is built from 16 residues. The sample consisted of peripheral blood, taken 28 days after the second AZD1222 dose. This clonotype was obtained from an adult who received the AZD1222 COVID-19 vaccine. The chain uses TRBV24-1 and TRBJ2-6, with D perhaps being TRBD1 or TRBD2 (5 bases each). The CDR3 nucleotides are TGTGCCACCAGTGATCGAGGGGTCTCTGGGGCCAACGTCCTGACTTTC. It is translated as CATSDRGVSGANVLTF.